This T cell receptor (beta chain) was found in a study of cytomegalovirus exposure and HLA in healthy donors. Study context: Clustering assigned about four fifths of the roughly 400 genotyped donors to the Caucasian-associated ancestry cluster.

This clone was seen more than once but under ten times. The antigen remains undetermined. The PCR used 60 Vbeta and 13 Jbeta primers. Profiled with immunoSEQ multiplex PCR; TCRdb holds only in-frame clones, not every one. The sample has 120,000 or so clones; over 70% are singletons. The CDR3 consists of 13 residues. Trimming removed 3 bases from V and 5 bases from J, with 8 bases in between. Per germline, CDR1 SGHTA and CDR2 FQGNSA. Study-level points and caveats: Indistinguishability led to the exclusion of some V segments, TRBV6-2 and TRBV6-3 included.

The sample consisted of PBMCs. The clonotype was recovered from a woman in her forties or fifties in good health and CMV-seronegative. The rearrangement joins TRBV7-2 to TRBJ1-5; D perhaps matches TRBD1 (5 bases). CDR3 amino acids: CASSFKGDQPQHF. CDR3 sequence (DNA): TGTGCCAGCAGCTTTAAAGGGGATCAGCCCCAGCATTTT.